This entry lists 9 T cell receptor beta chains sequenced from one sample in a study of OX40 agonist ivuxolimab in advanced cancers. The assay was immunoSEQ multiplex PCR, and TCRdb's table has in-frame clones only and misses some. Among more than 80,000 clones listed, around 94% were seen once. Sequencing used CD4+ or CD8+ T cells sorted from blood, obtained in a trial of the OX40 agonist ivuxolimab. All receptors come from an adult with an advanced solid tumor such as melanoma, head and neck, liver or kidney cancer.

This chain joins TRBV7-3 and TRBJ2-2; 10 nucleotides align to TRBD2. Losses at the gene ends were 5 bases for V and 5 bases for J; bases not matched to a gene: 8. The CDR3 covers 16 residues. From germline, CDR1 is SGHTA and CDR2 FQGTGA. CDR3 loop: CASSPRSGRDTGELFF. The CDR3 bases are TGTGCCAGCAGCCCGAGAAGCGGGAGGGATACCGGGGAGCTGTTTTTT.

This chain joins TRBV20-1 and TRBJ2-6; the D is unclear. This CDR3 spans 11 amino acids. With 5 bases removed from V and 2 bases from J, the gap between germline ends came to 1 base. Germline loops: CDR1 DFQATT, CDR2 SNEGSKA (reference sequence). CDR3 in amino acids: CSAPGANVLTF. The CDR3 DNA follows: TGCAGTGCTCCTGGGGCCAACGTCCTGACTTTC.

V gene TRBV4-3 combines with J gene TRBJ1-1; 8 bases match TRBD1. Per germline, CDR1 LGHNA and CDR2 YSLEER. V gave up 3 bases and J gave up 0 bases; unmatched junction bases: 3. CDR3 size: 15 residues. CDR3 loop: CASSQDRAMNTEAFF. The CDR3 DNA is TGCGCCAGCAGCCAGGACAGGGCTATGAACACTGAAGCTTTCTTT.

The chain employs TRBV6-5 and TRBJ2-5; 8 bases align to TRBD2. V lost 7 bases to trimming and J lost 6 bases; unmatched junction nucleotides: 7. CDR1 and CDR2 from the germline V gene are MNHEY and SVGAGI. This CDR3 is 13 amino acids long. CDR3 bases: TGTGCCAGCAATCGGGAGGGCCTGAAGACCCAGTACTTC. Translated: CASNREGLKTQYF.

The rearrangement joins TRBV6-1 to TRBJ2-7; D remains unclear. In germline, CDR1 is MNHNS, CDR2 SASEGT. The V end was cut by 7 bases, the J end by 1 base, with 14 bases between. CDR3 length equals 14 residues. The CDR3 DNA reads TGTGCCAGCAACCTCAACCGGCAGTCCTACGAGCAGTACTTC. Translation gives CASNLNRQSYEQYF.

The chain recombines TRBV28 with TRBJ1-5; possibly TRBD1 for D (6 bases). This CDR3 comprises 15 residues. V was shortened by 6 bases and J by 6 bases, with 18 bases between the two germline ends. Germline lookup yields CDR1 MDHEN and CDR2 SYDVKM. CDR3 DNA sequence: TGTGCCAGCAGCTCCACCCGGGGGCGCGGTCAGCCCCAGCATTTT. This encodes CASSSTRGRGQPQHF. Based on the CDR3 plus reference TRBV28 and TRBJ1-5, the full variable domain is DVKVTQSSRYLVKRTGEKVFLECVQDMDHENMFWYRQDPGLGLRLIYFSYDVKMKEKGDIPEGYSVSREKKERFSLILESASTNQTSMYLCASSSTRGRGQPQHFGDGTRLSIL.

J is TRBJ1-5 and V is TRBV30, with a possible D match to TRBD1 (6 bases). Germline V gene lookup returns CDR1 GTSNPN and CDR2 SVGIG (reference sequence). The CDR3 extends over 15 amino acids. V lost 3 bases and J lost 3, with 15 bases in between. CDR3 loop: CAWSPPRDNNQPQHF. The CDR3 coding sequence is TGTGCCTGGAGCCCCCCCCGGGACAACAATCAGCCCCAGCATTTT.

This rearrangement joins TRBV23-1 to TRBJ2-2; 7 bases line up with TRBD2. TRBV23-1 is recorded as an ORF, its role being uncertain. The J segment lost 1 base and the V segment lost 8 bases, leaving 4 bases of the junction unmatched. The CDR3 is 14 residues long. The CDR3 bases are TGCGCCAGCCTTTCGGGAGGGAACACCGGGGAGCTGTTTTTT. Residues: CASLSGGNTGELFF.

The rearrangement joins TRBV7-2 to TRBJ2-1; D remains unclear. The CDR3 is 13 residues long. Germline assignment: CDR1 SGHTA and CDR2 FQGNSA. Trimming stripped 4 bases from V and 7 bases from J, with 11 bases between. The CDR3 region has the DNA TGTGCCAGCAGCTCCTCTAGTAGGAATGAGCAGTTCTTC. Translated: CASSSSSRNEQFF.